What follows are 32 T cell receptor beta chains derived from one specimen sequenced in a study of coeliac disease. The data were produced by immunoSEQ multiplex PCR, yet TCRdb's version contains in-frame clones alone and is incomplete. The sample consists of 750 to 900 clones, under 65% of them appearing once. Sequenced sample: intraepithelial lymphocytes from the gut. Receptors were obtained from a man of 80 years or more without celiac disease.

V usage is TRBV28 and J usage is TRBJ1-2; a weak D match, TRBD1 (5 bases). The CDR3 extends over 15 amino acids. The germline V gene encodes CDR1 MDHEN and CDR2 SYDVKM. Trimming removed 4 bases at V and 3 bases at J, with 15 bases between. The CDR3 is CASSSTGGPDYGYTF. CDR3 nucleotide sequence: TGTGCCAGCAGTTCTACCGGGGGACCGGACTATGGCTACACCTTC.

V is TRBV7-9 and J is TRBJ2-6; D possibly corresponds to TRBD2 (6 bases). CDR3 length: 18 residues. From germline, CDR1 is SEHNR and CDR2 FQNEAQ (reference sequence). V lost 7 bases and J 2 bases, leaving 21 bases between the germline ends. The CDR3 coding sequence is TGTGCCAGCATGGGTGAAGAGGAGGGTAGGGCTGGGGCCAACGTCCTGACTTTC. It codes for CASMGEEEGRAGANVLTF.

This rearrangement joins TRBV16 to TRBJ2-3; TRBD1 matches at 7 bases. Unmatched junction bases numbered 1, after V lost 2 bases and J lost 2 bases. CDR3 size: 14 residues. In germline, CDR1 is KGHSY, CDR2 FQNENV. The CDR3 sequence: CASSQGTVTDTQYF. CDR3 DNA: TGTGCCAGCAGCCAAGGGACAGTCACAGATACGCAGTATTTT.

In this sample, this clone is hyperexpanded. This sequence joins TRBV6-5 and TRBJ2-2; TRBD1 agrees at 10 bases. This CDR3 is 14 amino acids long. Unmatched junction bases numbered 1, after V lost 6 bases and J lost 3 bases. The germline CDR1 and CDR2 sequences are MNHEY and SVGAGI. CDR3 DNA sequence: TGTGCCAGCAGGGGGACAGGGGACACCGGGGAGCTGTTTTTT. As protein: CASRGTGDTGELFF.

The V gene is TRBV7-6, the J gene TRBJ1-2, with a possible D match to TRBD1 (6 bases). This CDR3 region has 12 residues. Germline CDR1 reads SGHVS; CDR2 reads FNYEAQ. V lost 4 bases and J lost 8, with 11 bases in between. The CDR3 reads CASSSGVDGYTF. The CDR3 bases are TGTGCCAGCAGCTCAGGGGTTGACGGCTACACCTTC.

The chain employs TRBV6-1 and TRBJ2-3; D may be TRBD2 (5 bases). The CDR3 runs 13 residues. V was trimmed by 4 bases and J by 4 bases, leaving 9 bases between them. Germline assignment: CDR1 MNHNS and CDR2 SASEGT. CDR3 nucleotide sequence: TGTGCCAGCAGTGGAGGGTACCCAGATACGCAGTATTTT. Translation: CASSGGYPDTQYF.

CDR3 in DNA: TGTGCCAGCAGCCTCGACAGAAGGGCTGAAGCTTTCTTT. It yields the protein CASSLDRRAEAFF. The V gene is TRBV11-2, the J gene TRBJ1-1; D possibly corresponds to TRBD1 (5 bases). This CDR3 spans 13 amino acids. Germline CDR1 reads SGHAT; CDR2 reads FQNNGV. The V end was cut by 5 bases, the J end by 6 bases, with 13 bases between.

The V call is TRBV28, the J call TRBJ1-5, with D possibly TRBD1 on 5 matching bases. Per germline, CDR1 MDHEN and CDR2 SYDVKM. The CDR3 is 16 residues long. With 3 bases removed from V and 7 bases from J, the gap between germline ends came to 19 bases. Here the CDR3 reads CASSLRKGRDNQPQHF. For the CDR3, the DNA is TGTGCCAGCAGTTTGCGTAAGGGCAGGGATAACCAGCCCCAGCATTTT.

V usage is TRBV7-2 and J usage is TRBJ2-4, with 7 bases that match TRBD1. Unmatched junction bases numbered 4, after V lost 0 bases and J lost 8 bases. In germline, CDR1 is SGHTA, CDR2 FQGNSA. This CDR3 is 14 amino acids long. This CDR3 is CASSLADRVDIQYF. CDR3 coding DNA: TGTGCCAGCAGCTTAGCCGACAGGGTTGACATTCAGTACTTC.

The CDR3 region is CASSPTDRVPGNTIYF. The CDR3 nucleotides read TGCGCCAGCAGCCCGACCGACAGGGTACCTGGAAACACCATATATTTT. V is TRBV4-1 and J is TRBJ1-3, with 7 bases that match TRBD1. In germline, CDR1 is MGHRA, CDR2 YSYEKL. There are 16 residues in the CDR3. Trimming removed 4 bases from V and 2 bases from J; junction bases left unmatched: 8.

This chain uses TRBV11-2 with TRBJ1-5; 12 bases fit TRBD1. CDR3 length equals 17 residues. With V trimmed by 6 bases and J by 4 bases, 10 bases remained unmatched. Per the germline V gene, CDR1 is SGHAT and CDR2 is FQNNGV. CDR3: CASRLRDRGLINQPQHF. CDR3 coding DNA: TGTGCCAGCAGGCTCCGGGACAGGGGGCTTATAAATCAGCCCCAGCATTTT.

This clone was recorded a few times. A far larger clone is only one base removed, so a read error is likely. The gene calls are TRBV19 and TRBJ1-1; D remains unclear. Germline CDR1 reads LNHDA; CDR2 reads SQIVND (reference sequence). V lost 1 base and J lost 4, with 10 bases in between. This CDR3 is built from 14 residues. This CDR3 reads CASSIGQDITEAFF. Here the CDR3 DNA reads TGTGCCAGTAGTATAGGGCAGGATATCACTGAAGCTTTCTTT.

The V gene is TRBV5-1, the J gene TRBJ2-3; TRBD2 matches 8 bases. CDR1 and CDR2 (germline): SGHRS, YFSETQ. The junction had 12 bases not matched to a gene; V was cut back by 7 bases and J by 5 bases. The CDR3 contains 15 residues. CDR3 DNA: TGCGCCAGCCGTGCCGAAGCGGGAGCGGGAGATACGCAGTATTTT. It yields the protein CASRAEAGAGDTQYF.

CDR3: CASSFNARSGTGELFF. The CDR3, as DNA: TGTGCCAGCAGCTTTAACGCCAGATCGGGCACCGGGGAGCTGTTTTTT. This chain joins TRBV7-7 and TRBJ2-2; no reliable D call. Trimming pared 3 bases from V and 4 bases from J, leaving 15 bases between. The CDR3 contains 16 residues. From germline, CDR1 is SSHAT and CDR2 FNYEAQ (reference sequence). The whole variable domain, filled in from reference TRBV7-7 and TRBJ2-2, reads GAGVSQSPRYKVTKRGQDVTLRCDPISSHATLYWYQQALGQGPEFLTYFNYEAQPDKSGLPSDRFSAERPEGSISTLTIQRTEQRDSAMYRCASSFNARSGTGELFFGEGSRLTVL.

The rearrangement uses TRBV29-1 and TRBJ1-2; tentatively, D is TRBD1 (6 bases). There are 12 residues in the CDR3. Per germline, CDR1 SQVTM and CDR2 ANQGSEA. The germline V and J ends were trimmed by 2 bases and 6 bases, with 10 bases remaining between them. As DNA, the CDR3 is TGCAGCGTTGAACGGGACACCGATGGCTACACCTTC. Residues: CSVERDTDGYTF.

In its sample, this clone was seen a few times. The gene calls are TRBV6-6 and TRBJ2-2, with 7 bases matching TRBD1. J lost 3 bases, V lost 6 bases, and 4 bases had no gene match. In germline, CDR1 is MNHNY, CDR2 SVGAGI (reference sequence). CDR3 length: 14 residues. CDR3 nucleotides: TGTGCCAGCAGGGCTACAGGGGACACCGGGGAGCTGTTTTTT. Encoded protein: CASRATGDTGELFF.

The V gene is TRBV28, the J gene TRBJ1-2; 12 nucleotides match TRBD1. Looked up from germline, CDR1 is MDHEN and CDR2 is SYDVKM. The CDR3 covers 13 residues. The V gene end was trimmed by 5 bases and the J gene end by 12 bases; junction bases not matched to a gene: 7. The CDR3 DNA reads TGTGCCAGCAGTAACCGGGACAGGGGGCGCAACACCTTC. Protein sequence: CASSNRDRGRNTF.

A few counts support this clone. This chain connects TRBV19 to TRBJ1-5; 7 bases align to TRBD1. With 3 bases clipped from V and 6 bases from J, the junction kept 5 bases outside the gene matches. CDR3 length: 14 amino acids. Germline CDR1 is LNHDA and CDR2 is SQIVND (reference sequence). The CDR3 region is CASSIGGGGQPQHF. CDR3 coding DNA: TGTGCCAGTAGTATTGGAGGGGGCGGTCAGCCCCAGCATTTT.

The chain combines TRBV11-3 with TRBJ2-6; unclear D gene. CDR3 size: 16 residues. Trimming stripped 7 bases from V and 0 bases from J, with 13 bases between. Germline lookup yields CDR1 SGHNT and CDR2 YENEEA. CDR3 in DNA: TGTGCCAGCATGAGCAGAAACTACTCTGGGGCCAACGTCCTGACTTTC. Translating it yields CASMSRNYSGANVLTF.

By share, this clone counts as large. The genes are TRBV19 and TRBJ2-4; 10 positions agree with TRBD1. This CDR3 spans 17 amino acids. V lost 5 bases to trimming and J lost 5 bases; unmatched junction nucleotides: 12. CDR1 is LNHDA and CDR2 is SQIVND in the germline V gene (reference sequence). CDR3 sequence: CASSLIYKDRGENIQYF. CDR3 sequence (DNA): TGTGCCAGTAGTCTCATATACAAGGACAGGGGGGAAAACATTCAGTACTTC.

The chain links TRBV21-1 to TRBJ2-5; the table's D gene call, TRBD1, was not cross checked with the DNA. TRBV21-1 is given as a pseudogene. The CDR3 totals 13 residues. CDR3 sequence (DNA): TGTGCCAGCAGCATATCAGGGGCAAAGACCCAGTACTTC. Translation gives CASSISGAKTQYF.

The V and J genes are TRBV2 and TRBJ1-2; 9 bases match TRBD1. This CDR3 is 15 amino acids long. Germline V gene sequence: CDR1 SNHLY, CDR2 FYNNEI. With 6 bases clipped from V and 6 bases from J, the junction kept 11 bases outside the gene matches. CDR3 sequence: CASRGEDRGRDGYTF. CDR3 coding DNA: TGTGCCAGCAGGGGAGAGGACAGGGGAAGGGATGGCTACACCTTC.

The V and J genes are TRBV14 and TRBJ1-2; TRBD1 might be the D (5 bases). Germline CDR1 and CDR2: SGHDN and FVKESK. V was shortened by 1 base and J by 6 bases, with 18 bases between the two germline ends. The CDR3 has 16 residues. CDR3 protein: CASSQGAKSGRHGYTF. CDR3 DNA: TGTGCCAGCAGCCAAGGGGCTAAATCAGGGCGCCATGGCTACACCTTC.

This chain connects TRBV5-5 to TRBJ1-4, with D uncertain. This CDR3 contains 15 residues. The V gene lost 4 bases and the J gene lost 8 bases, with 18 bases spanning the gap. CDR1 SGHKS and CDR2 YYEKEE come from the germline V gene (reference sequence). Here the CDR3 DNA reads TGTGCCAGCAGCACCGCGGAATCAGATGGGGAAAAACTGTTTTTT. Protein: CASSTAESDGEKLFF.

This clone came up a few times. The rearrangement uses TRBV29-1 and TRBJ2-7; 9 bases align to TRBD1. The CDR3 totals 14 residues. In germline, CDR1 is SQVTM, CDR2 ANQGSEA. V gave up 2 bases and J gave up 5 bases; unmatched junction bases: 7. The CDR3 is CSVELTGQGDEQYF. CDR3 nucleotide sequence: TGCAGCGTTGAATTAACGGGACAGGGAGACGAGCAGTACTTC.

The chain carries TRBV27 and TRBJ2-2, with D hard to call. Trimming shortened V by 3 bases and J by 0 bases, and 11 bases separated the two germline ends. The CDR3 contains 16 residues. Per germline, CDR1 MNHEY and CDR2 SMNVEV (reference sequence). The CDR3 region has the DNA TGTGCCAGCAGTTTCATAGTGTTCGCGAACACCGGGGAGCTGTTTTTT. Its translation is CASSFIVFANTGELFF.

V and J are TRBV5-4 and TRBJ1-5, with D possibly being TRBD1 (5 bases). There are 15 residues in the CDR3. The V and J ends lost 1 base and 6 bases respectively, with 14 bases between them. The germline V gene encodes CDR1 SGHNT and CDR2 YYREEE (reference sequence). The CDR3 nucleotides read TGTGCCAGCAGCTTGTCAGGGTATCAGGGTCAGCCCCAGCATTTT. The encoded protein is CASSLSGYQGQPQHF.

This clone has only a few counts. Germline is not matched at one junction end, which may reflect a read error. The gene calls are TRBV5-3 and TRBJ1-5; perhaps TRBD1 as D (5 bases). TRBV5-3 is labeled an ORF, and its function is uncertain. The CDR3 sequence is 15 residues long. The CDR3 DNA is TGTGCCAGCAGCTTGTCAGGGTATCAGGGTCAGCCCCAGCATTTT. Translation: CASSLSGYQGQPQHF.

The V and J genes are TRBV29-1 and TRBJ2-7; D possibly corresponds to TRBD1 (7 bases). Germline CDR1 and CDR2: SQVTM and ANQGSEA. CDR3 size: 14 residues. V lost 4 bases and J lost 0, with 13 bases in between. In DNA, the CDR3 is TGCAGCGTTGTGCCGCGGGACAGCTCCTACGAGCAGTACTTC. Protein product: CSVVPRDSSYEQYF.

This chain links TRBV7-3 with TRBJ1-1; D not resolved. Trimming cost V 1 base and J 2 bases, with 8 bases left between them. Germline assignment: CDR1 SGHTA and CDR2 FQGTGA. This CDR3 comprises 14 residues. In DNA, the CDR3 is TGTGCCAGCAGCTTAAATGGGCGAAACACTGAAGCTTTCTTT. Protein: CASSLNGRNTEAFF.

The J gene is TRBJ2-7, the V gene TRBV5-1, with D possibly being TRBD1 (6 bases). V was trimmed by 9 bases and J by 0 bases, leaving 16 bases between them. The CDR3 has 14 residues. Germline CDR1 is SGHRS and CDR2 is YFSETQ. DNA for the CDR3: TGCGCCACCGGACAGTTCGACAGCTCCTACGAGCAGTACTTC. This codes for CATGQFDSSYEQYF.

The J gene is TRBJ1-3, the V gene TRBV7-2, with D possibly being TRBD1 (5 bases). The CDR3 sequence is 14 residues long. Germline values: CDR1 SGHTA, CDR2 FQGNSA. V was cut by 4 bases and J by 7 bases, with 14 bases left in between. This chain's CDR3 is CASSSGRETNTIYF. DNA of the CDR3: TGTGCCAGCAGCTCGGGGCGGGAAACCAACACCATATATTTT.